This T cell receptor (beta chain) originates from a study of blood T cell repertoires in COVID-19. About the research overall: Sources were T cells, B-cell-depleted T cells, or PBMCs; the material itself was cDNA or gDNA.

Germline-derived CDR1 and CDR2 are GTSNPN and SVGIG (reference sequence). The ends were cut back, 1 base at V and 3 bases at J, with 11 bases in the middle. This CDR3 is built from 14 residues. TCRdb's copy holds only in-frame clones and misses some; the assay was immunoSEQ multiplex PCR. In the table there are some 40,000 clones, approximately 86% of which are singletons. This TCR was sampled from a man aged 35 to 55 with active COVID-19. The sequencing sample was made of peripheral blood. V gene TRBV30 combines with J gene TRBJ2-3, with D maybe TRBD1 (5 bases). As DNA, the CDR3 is TGTGCCTGGAGTGGGTCAGGGCCTACAGATACGCAGTATTTT. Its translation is CAWSGSGPTDTQYF.